This TCR beta chain was identified during a study of type 1 and type 2 diabetes patients. Whole-study context: Magnetic bead positive selection isolated CD4+ or CD8+ T cells from PBMCs. Sequencing for the whole study yielded more than 15 million paired-end reads.

Study-level results: In CD4+ and CD8+ T cells, type 2 diabetes diversity exceeded type 1. Some T1D-only expanded clones might appear in more T2D or control samples.

Points on this clonotype: Its specificity is unknown.

Amplification started from genomic DNA. Amplification of the beta chain CDR3 used 30 forward and 13 reverse multiplex primers. One entry per CDR3 protein, called by TCRdb with MiXCR from the multiplex PCR reads. The sample holds about 290,000 distinct CDR3 sequences, around 47% seen once. This TCR came from a man in his late teens or twenties with type 2 diabetes. The material sequenced was peripheral blood mononuclear cells (PBMCs).

The CDR3 spells CAWSVGQGRTEAFF. CDR3 sequence (DNA): TGTGCCTGGAGTGTAGGTCAGGGAAGGACTGAAGCTTTCTTT. The chain is built from TRBV30 and TRBJ1-1; possibly TRBD1 for D (5 bases). The CDR3 has 14 amino acids. Deletions cut 0 bases from V and 5 bases from J, with 13 bases between. CDR1 and CDR2 (germline): GTSNPN, SVGIG (reference sequence). The variable domain in full, completed from reference TRBV30 and TRBJ1-1, reads SQTIHQWPATLVQPVGSPLSLECTVEGTSNPNLYWYRQAAGRGLQLLFYSVGIGQISSEVPQNLSASRPQDRQFILSSKKLLLSDSGFYLCAWSVGQGRTEAFFGQGTRLTVV.